This T cell receptor beta chain was documented in a study of OX40 agonist ivuxolimab in advanced cancers. Libraries were prepared by immunoSEQ multiplex PCR; TCRdb keeps only in-frame clonotypes and omits some of them. In the table there are 70,000 or so clones, 65% to 85% of which are singletons. CDR3 length: 14 residues. The V gene's germline CDR1 is SGHRS and CDR2 YFSETQ. Between the trimmed V and J ends, which lost 3 bases and 2 bases, there was a span of 11 bases. The receptor was isolated from an adult with an advanced solid tumor such as melanoma, head and neck, liver or kidney cancer. The material was CD4+ or CD8+ T cells sorted from blood, obtained in a trial of the OX40 agonist ivuxolimab. V is TRBV5-1 and J is TRBJ2-5; possibly TRBD2 for D (6 bases). The CDR3 sequence: CASSSGEDQETQYF. The CDR3 nucleotides are TGCGCCAGCAGCTCGGGGGAGGATCAAGAGACCCAGTACTTC.